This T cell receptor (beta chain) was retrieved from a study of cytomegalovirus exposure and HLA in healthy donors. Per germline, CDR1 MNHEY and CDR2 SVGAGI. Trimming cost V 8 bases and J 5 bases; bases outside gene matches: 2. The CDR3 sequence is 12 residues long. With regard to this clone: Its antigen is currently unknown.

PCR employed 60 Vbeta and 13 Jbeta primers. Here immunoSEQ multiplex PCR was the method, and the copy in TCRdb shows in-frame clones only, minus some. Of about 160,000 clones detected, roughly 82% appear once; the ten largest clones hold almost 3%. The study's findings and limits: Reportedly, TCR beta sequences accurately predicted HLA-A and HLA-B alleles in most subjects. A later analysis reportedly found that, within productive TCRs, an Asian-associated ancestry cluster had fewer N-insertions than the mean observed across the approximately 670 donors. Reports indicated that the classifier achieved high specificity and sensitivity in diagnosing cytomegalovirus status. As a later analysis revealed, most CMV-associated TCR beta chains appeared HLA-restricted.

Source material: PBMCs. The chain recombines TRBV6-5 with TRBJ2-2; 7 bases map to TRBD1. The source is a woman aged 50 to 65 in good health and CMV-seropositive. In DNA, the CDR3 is TGTGCCAGCTACAGGGGAACCGGGGAGCTGTTTTTT. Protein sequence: CASYRGTGELFF.